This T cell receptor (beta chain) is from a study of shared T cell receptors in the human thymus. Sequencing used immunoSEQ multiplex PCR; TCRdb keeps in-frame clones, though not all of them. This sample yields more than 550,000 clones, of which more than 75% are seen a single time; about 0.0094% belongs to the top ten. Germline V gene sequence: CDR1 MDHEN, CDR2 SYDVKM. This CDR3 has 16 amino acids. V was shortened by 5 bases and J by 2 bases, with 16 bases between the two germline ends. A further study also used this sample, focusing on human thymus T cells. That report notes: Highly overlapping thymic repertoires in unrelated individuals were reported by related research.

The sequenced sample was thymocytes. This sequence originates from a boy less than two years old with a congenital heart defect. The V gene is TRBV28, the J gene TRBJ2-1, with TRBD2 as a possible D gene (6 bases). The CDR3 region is CASSPPGGETYNEQFF. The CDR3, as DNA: TGTGCCAGCAGTCCACCAGGCGGGGAAACCTACAATGAGCAGTTCTTC. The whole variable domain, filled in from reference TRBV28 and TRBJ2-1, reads DVKVTQSSRYLVKRTGEKVFLECVQDMDHENMFWYRQDPGLGLRLIYFSYDVKMKEKGDIPEGYSVSREKKERFSLILESASTNQTSMYLCASSPPGGETYNEQFFGPGTRLTVL.